A selection of T cell receptor beta chains follows, all from one sample in a study of cytomegalovirus exposure and HLA in healthy donors. Only in-frame clones appear in the TCRdb table, and some are missing; sequencing was by immunoSEQ multiplex PCR. The sample has approximately 150,000 clones, more than 65% seen once. Sequenced sample: PBMCs. The receptor source for this set is a man aged 25-45 years in good health and CMV-seronegative. CDR3s include the opening cysteine and the closing phenylalanine or tryptophan. Each record gives: D gene, V gene, J gene, clone size, CDR3 DNA, CDR3 protein. A D gene is named only where the DNA matches it firmly. A row's size may be missing; if present it is once, few, many or a size class.

NA,TRBV2,TRBJ2-7,NA,TGTGCCAGCAGTGAAGCCCGACGGAGCTACGAGCAGTACTTC,CASSEARRSYEQYF
NA,TRBV28,TRBJ2-7,NA,TGTGCCAGCATGGGGGGTGGAAAGCAGTACTTC,CASMGGGKQYF
NA,TRBV7-2,TRBJ2-3,NA,TGTGCCAGCAGCTTAAGGGGGGCGGGGGGCACAGATACGCAGTATTTT,CASSLRGAGGTDTQYF
TRBD1,TRBV23-1,TRBJ1-1,NA,TGCGCCAGCAGTTGGGACAGGGAAGCTTTCTTT,CASSWDREAFF
TRBD1,TRBV5-1,TRBJ2-5,NA,TGCGCCAGCAAGTTGACAGGGGGTTTCCAAGAGACCCAGTACTTC,CASKLTGGFQETQYF
TRBD1,TRBV6-6,TRBJ1-5,few,TGTGCCAGCAGTTACACGGACAGGGAGCAAAATCAGCCCCAGCATTTT,CASSYTDREQNQPQHF
TRBD1,TRBV7-9,TRBJ1-6,NA,TGTGCCAGCAGCTTAGGACAGGGTAAAATTTCACCCCTCCACTTT,CASSLGQGKISPLHF
TRBD1,TRBV6-4,TRBJ2-6,once,TGTGCCAGCAGTGACTCGGGGACAGGGGGCTCCGGGGCCAACGTCCTGACTTTC,CASSDSGTGGSGANVLTF
NA,TRBV28,TRBJ2-5,NA,TGTGCCAGCATTTCAGCGGTTCAAGAGACCCAGTACTTC,CASISAVQETQYF
NA,TRBV11-2,TRBJ1-4,NA,TGTGCCAGCAGCTTAGTTTCCCTCGAAAAACTGTTTTTT,CASSLVSLEKLFF